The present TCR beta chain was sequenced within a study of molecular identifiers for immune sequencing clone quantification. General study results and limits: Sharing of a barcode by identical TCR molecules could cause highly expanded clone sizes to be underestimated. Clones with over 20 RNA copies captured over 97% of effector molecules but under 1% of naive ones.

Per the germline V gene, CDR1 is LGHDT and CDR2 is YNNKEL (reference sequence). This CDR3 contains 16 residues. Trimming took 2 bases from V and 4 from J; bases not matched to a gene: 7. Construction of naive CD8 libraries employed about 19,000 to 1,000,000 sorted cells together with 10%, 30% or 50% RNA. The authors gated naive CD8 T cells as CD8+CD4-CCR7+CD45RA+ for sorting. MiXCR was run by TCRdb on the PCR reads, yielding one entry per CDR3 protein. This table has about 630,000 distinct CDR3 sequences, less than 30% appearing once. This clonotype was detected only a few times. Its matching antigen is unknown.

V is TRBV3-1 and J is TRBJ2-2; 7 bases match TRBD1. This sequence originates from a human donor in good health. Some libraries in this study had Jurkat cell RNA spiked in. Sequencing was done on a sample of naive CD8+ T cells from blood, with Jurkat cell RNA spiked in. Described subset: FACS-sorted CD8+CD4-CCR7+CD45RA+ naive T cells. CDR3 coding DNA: TGTGCCAGCAGCCAATATACAGGGGTTGCCACCGGGGAGCTGTTTTTT. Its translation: CASSQYTGVATGELFF.